These 9 T cell receptor beta chains share one sample of origin, sequenced in a study of T cell responses to AZD1222 COVID-19 vaccine. Only in-frame clones appear in the TCRdb table, and some are missing; sequencing was by immunoSEQ multiplex PCR. The data hold under 200,000 clones, with around nine tenths observed a single time. The specimen was peripheral blood, collected on day 0 of AZD1222 vaccination. The receptors were sampled from an adult in good health.

The chain uses TRBV2 and TRBJ1-1; TRBD1 might be the D (5 bases). This CDR3 region has 15 residues. Germline loops: CDR1 SNHLY, CDR2 FYNNEI. V gave up 8 bases and J gave up 4 bases, with 20 bases separating them. The CDR3 nucleotides read TGTGCCAGCGCCCCAACGGAGGGGCGGGTCACTGAAGCTTTCTTT. As protein: CASAPTEGRVTEAFF.

CDR3 amino acids: CAWSDRLAYEQFF. For the CDR3, the DNA is TGTGCCTGGAGTGATCGGCTAGCATATGAGCAGTTCTTC. V gene TRBV30 combines with J gene TRBJ2-1; tentative D call: TRBD2 (5 bases). V was shortened by 1 base and J by 8 bases, with 12 bases between the two germline ends. This CDR3 has 13 amino acids. Germline CDR1 and CDR2: GTSNPN and SVGIG (reference sequence).

V usage is TRBV7-2 and J usage is TRBJ1-1; maybe TRBD1 (6 bases). This CDR3 spans 14 amino acids. The ends were cut back, 1 base at V and 4 bases at J, with 10 bases in the middle. From germline, CDR1 is SGHTA and CDR2 FQGNSA. The DNA of the CDR3 is TGTGCCAGCAGCTTAGACAGGGTGGGCACTGAAGCTTTCTTT. Encoded protein: CASSLDRVGTEAFF.

The chain couples TRBV7-6 to TRBJ2-2; D call uncertain. From germline, CDR1 is SGHVS and CDR2 FNYEAQ. V lost 3 bases, J lost 5 bases, and 1 base lay in between. This CDR3 spans 11 amino acids. This CDR3 reads CASSLTGELFF. The CDR3 coding sequence is TGTGCCAGCAGCTTGACCGGGGAGCTGTTTTTT.

The V and J genes are TRBV11-2 and TRBJ2-3; D is unresolved. The CDR3 runs 14 residues. Germline values: CDR1 SGHAT, CDR2 FQNNGV. V was cut by 3 bases and J by 0 bases, with 7 bases left in between. This chain's CDR3 is CASSFFGSTDTQYF. The CDR3 nucleotides read TGTGCCAGCAGCTTCTTCGGCAGCACAGATACGCAGTATTTT.

The chain recombines TRBV30 with TRBJ1-3; D is ambiguous. CDR3 length equals 15 residues. V lost 1 base, J lost 2 bases, and 12 bases lay in between. Looked up from germline, CDR1 is GTSNPN and CDR2 is SVGIG (reference sequence). CDR3 in DNA: TGTGCCTGGAGTGCAGTTGTGGTTCCTGGAAACACCATATATTTT. Translating gives CAWSAVVVPGNTIYF.

The V and J genes are TRBV13 and TRBJ2-6; maybe TRBD2 (5 bases). Trimming removed 2 bases from V and 1 base from J, with 6 bases in between. From germline, CDR1 is PRHDT and CDR2 FYEKMQ (reference sequence). There are 15 residues in the CDR3. CDR3 sequence reads: CASSLRRSGANVLTF. Written as DNA, the CDR3 is TGTGCCAGCAGCTTACGGAGGTCTGGGGCCAACGTCCTGACTTTC.

V and J are TRBV5-1 and TRBJ2-5, with 8 bases lining up with TRBD2. CDR1 and CDR2 (germline): SGHRS, YFSETQ. The CDR3 is 16 residues long. Trimming at V came to 0 bases and at J to 4 bases, leaving 8 bases not matched to a gene. CDR3 sequence: CASSLGAGDGGETQYF. The CDR3 coding sequence is TGCGCCAGCAGCTTGGGAGCGGGGGATGGGGGAGAGACCCAGTACTTC.

V is TRBV9 and J is TRBJ1-1; 10 bases agree with TRBD1. Germline trimming cut 0 bases from V and 10 bases from J; bases unmatched to any gene: 6. CDR1 SGDLS and CDR2 YYNGEE come from the germline V gene. The CDR3 runs to 14 residues. The CDR3 nucleotides are TGTGCCAGCAGCGTAGAAAGGACAGGGGGGATAGCTTTCTTT. Translated, it gives CASSVERTGGIAFF.